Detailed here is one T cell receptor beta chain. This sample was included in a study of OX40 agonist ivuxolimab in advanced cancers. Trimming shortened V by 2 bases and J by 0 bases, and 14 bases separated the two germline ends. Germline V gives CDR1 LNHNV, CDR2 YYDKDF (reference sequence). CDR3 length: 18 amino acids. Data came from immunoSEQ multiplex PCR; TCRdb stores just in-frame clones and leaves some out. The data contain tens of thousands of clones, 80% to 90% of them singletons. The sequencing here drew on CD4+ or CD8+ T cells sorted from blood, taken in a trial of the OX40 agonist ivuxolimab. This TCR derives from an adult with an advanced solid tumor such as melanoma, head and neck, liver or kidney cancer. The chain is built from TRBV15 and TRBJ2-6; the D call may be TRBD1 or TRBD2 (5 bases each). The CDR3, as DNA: TGTGCCACCAGCAGACCGGGACGGCCGAACTCTGGGGCCAACGTCCTGACTTTC. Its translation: CATSRPGRPNSGANVLTF.